The present TCR beta chain was sequenced within a study of blood T cell repertoires in COVID-19. The repertoire was sequenced with immunoSEQ multiplex PCR; TCRdb's copy has only in-frame clones and lacks some. The sample carries 250,000 to 400,000 clones, roughly nine tenths recorded once. The receptor was isolated from a woman aged 25 to 45 with COVID-19, enrolled during active disease. Source material: peripheral blood.

The CDR3 bases are TGCAGCGTGCGACACAGGGGGCCGACAGATACGCAGTATTTT. Translating it yields CSVRHRGPTDTQYF. The chain couples TRBV29-1 to TRBJ2-3; TRBD1 agrees at 9 bases. Trimming took 6 bases from V and 3 from J; bases not matched to a gene: 7. This CDR3 spans 14 amino acids. CDR1 is SQVTM, CDR2 ANQGSEA, per germline.